The TCR beta chain described here comes from a study of spatial heterogeneity in lung cancer. At the level of the study: Alpha-chain sequences were consistently detected less often than beta-chain sequences.

General observations from the study: In blood, ubiquitous expanded tumor TCRs appeared more at resection than follow-up.

Time point noted: sample taken at primary tumor resection. Material for sequencing was whole RNA from tumor, nontumor lung or frozen PBMC, left unsorted. The donors comprised around 76 untreated early-stage non-small cell lung cancer patients. The CDR3 spans 13 residues. Germline CDR1 and CDR2: LGHNA and YNFKEQ. V lost 7 bases to trimming and J lost 0 bases, with 8 bases between them. This clonotype was detected a few times. No antigen is known for it. The library protocol tagged each TCR cDNA with a unique molecular identifier. TCRdb ran MiXCR on the 5' RACE reads and lists one entry per CDR3 protein. The sample shows over 50,000 distinct CDR3 sequences, about 8% of them seen only once.

This sample comprised PBMCs, obtained at surgery. The gene calls are TRBV4-2 and TRBJ2-3, with D maybe TRBD1 (7 bases). The TCR was taken from a female donor with early-stage non-small cell lung cancer. The CDR3 sequence is CASTGGSTDTQYF. For the CDR3, the DNA is TGTGCCAGCACAGGGGGGAGCACAGATACGCAGTATTTT.